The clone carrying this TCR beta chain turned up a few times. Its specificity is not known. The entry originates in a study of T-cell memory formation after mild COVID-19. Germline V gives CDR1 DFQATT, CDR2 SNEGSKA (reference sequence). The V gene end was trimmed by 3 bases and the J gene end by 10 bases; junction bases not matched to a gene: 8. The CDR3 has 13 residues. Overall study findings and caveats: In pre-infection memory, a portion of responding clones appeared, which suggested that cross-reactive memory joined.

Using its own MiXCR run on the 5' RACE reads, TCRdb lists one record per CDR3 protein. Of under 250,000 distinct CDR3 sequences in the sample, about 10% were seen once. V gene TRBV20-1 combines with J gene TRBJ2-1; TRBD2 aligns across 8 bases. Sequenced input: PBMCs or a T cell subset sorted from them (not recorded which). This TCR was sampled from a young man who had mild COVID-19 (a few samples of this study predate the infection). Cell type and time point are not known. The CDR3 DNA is TGCAGTGCTAGGCCCGGACTAGCAAGGGAGCAGTTCTTC. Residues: CSARPGLAREQFF.